One sample yielded the 22 T cell receptor beta chains listed below, sequenced in a study of CD8+ T cells in alopecia areata (dated 2018 in TCRdb). The treatment or condition label on this specimen signifies: oral pan-JAK inhibitor, 5-10 mg twice daily. The library was obtained by the immunoSEQ multiplex PCR assay. To provide template for TCR sequencing, every sample had RNA extracted and reverse transcribed into cDNA. Here the immuneACCESS table is served through TCRdb, limited to in-frame sequences with V and J called. Missing clones are a known gap in these copies; in checked studies unresolved V genes cover under half, and the rest lacks a known reason. The sample table holds about 250,000 clones, of which about 60% were seen once. Jointly, the top ten make up about 0.93% of the sample. Specimen: CD4+ T cells sorted from blood, collected at roughly week 52, from a patient treated with tofacitinib. These receptors originate from a human donor with alopecia areata.

The V gene is TRBV5-6, the J gene TRBJ1-2, with D possibly matching TRBD1 (5 bases). V was cut by 4 bases and J by 6 bases, with 10 bases left in between. CDR1 is SGHDT, CDR2 YYEEEE, per germline. The CDR3 spans 12 residues. CDR3: CASSMDIDGYTF. The CDR3 nucleotides read TGTGCCAGCAGCATGGACATCGATGGCTACACCTTC.

The sample holds a few counts of this clone. This chain links TRBV30 with TRBJ1-6; maybe TRBD1 (5 bases). CDR3 length: 13 amino acids. V was trimmed by 8 bases and J by 5 bases, leaving 13 bases between them. Germline V lookup: CDR1 GTSNPN, CDR2 SVGIG (reference sequence). CDR3 residues: CAGRQQDNSPLHF. CDR3 nucleotides: TGTGCCGGAAGACAGCAAGATAATTCACCCCTCCACTTT.

CDR3 in amino acids: CASAIAVQETQYF. CDR3 coding DNA: TGTGCCAGCGCAATAGCGGTGCAGGAGACCCAGTACTTC. The chain couples TRBV28 to TRBJ2-5; D perhaps matches TRBD2 (6 bases). V dropped 8 bases and J dropped 5 bases, with 15 bases sitting between them. Per germline, CDR1 MDHEN and CDR2 SYDVKM. The CDR3 extends over 13 amino acids.

This clone was picked up a small number of times. The V and J genes are TRBV4-1 and TRBJ1-4; 10 bases line up with TRBD1. The germline CDR1 and CDR2 sequences are MGHRA and YSYEKL. The length of the CDR3 is 15 residues. V shed 2 bases, J shed 8 bases, and the junction held 5 bases outside the gene matches. The CDR3 loop reads CASSQPGQGNEKLFF. The DNA of the CDR3 is TGCGCCAGCAGCCAACCGGGACAGGGGAACGAAAAACTGTTTTTT.

Comments on this clone: Other DNA sequences in this specimen translate into the identical CDR3. The chain carries TRBV7-3 and TRBJ2-1; 9 bases agree with TRBD2. The CDR3 runs 15 residues. V trimming: 2 bases; J trimming: 5 bases; junction bases outside the gene matches: 4. The germline V gene encodes CDR1 SGHTA and CDR2 FQGTGA. This CDR3 is CASSLGLAGNNEQFF. Written as DNA, the CDR3 is TGTGCCAGCAGCTTAGGGCTAGCGGGGAACAATGAGCAGTTCTTC.

This clone was counted a few times. The rearrangement links TRBV21-1 to TRBJ2-2; the table's D call of TRBD2 was not tested on the DNA. TRBV21-1 is noted as a pseudogene. The CDR3 spans 17 residues. The DNA for the CDR3 is TGTGCCAGCCAGATGGGGAGGCCCTGGCTAGGCACCGGGGAGCTGTTTTTT. Translation: CASQMGRPWLGTGELFF.

The chain employs TRBV20-1 and TRBJ2-3; unclear D gene. The germline V and J ends were trimmed by 3 bases and 6 bases, with 4 bases remaining between them. Germline V gene data show CDR1 as DFQATT and CDR2 as SNEGSKA (reference sequence). The CDR3 totals 10 residues. CDR3: CSASFDTQYF. The CDR3 region has the DNA TGCAGTGCTAGCTTTGATACGCAGTATTTT.

This clone was seen a handful of times. The chain carries TRBV6-1 and TRBJ2-1, with TRBD2 matching over 8 bases. The CDR3 sequence is 15 residues long. CDR1 is MNHNS, CDR2 SASEGT, per germline. With 4 bases clipped from V and 6 bases from J, the junction kept 8 bases outside the gene matches. Written as DNA, the CDR3 is TGTGCCAGCAGTGCCCATAGCGGGGCGGGCAATGAGCAGTTCTTC. Its protein is CASSAHSGAGNEQFF.

This rearrangement joins TRBV27 to TRBJ2-7; the match to TRBD1 covers 7 bases. V was clipped by 6 bases and J by 3 bases; unmatched bases: 8. CDR3 length: 14 amino acids. Per germline, CDR1 MNHEY and CDR2 SMNVEV (reference sequence). DNA of the CDR3: TGTGCCAGCAGCGCGACAGGGTACGGCTACGAGCAGTACTTC. Protein: CASSATGYGYEQYF.

The chain employs TRBV5-5 and TRBJ2-3; no definite D call. CDR1 and CDR2 (germline): SGHKS, YYEKEE (reference sequence). Trimming removed 7 bases from V and 1 base from J, with 10 bases in between. CDR3 length: 13 amino acids. The CDR3 nucleotides are TGTGCCAGCCGGGTTGGGGGCACAGATACGCAGTATTTT. Translated: CASRVGGTDTQYF.

This clone was observed a single time. This rearrangement joins TRBV11-2 to TRBJ1-1; maybe TRBD1 (6 bases). V lost 5 bases to trimming and J lost 3 bases, with 19 bases between them. Germline CDR1 and CDR2: SGHAT and FQNNGV. The CDR3 extends over 16 amino acids. This CDR3 reads CASSPLRGAQDTEAFF. The CDR3 DNA follows: TGTGCCAGCAGCCCACTACGGGGGGCGCAAGACACTGAAGCTTTCTTT.

This clone was counted only a few times. This chain connects TRBV11-2 to TRBJ2-2; D assignment may be TRBD1 or TRBD2 (6 bases each). The germline gives CDR1 SGHAT, CDR2 FQNNGV. The CDR3 has 14 residues. Trimming stripped 5 bases from V and 4 bases from J, with 11 bases between. The CDR3 is CASSLGGGTGELFF. For the CDR3, the DNA is TGTGCCAGCAGCCTGGGGGGCGGCACCGGGGAGCTGTTTTTT.

The chain links TRBV30 to TRBJ2-5; the match to TRBD2 covers 8 bases. This CDR3 contains 15 residues. The V gene's germline CDR1 is GTSNPN and CDR2 SVGIG (reference sequence). Unmatched junction bases numbered 11, after V lost 3 bases and J lost 5 bases. CDR3 nucleotides: TGTGCCTGGAGCGTTATTAGCGGGGTGTTTGAGACCCAGTACTTC. Protein: CAWSVISGVFETQYF.

The count of this clone is one. The chain uses TRBV6-5 and TRBJ1-2; the D gene is possibly TRBD1 (5 bases). There are 13 residues in the CDR3. Germline assignment: CDR1 MNHEY and CDR2 SVGAGI. The V end was cut by 6 bases, the J end by 4 bases, with 12 bases between. CDR3 amino acids: CASSRGRGYGYTF. CDR3 bases: TGTGCCAGCAGCCGGGGGAGGGGCTATGGCTACACCTTC.

The V gene is TRBV15, the J gene TRBJ2-1, with D tentatively TRBD1 (5 bases). The V gene's germline CDR1 is LNHNV and CDR2 YYDKDF (reference sequence). Trimming took off 1 base at V and 10 bases at J, with 11 bases between the two ends. The CDR3 has 13 amino acids. CDR3 DNA: TGTGCCACCAGCAGAGGACAGAGACGAGAGCAGTTCTTC. Protein: CATSRGQRREQFF.

The chain links TRBV12-5 to TRBJ1-3; no definite D call. Germline V gives CDR1 LGHNT, CDR2 FRNRAP. The CDR3 length is 17 residues. Trimming cost V 0 bases and J 0 bases, with 12 bases left between them. The CDR3 DNA follows: TGTGCTAGTGGTTTGGTAAGGCCGTTAAGCTCTGGAAACACCATATATTTT. This encodes CASGLVRPLSSGNTIYF.

The table lists this clone with a count of one. The chain recombines TRBV29-1 with TRBJ1-2; TRBD1 aligns across 11 bases. CDR3 length: 12 residues. J was trimmed by 5 bases and V by 7 bases; bases with no gene match: 3. From germline, CDR1 is SQVTM and CDR2 ANQGSEA. The CDR3 is CSGGQGAYGYTF. The CDR3 region has the DNA TGCAGCGGAGGACAGGGGGCATATGGCTACACCTTC.

The gene calls are TRBV2 and TRBJ1-5, with 10 bases identical to TRBD1. The germline V gene has CDR1 SNHLY and CDR2 FYNNEI. Trimming removed 3 bases from V and 7 bases from J; junction bases left unmatched: 3. The CDR3 spans 14 residues. In nucleotides, the CDR3 is TGTGCCAGCAGTGACGGGACAGGGGAACAGCCCCAGCATTTT. Translated, it gives CASSDGTGEQPQHF.

The rearrangement uses TRBV29-1 and TRBJ1-5, with no clear D. CDR1 SQVTM and CDR2 ANQGSEA come from the germline V gene. There are 13 residues in the CDR3. Trimming removed 4 bases from V and 1 base from J, with 8 bases in between. The CDR3 sequence is CSVVTQSNQPQHF. The CDR3 DNA is TGCAGCGTTGTGACACAAAGCAATCAGCCCCAGCATTTT.

The chain is built from TRBV6-4 and TRBJ2-2, with D perhaps TRBD1 or TRBD2 (5 bases each). V was pared by 8 bases and J by 5 bases, with 18 bases between. Germline lookup yields CDR1 MRHNA and CDR2 SNTAGT. The CDR3 has 15 residues. The CDR3 loop reads CASGPGQGDTGELFF. The CDR3 nucleotides are TGTGCCAGCGGTCCGGGGCAGGGCGATACCGGGGAGCTGTTTTTT.

The chain links TRBV5-6 to TRBJ1-2; D not resolved. Deletions cut 2 bases from V and 7 bases from J, with 9 bases between. The CDR3 has 12 residues. In germline, CDR1 is SGHDT, CDR2 YYEEEE. The CDR3 loop reads CASSLRSFGYTF. DNA of the CDR3: TGTGCCAGCAGCTTACGATCCTTTGGCTACACCTTC. Using reference TRBV5-6 and TRBJ1-2 for the parts outside the CDR3, the full variable domain is DAGVTQSPTHLIKTRGQQVTLRCSPKSGHDTVSWYQQALGQGPQFIFQYYEEEERQRGNFPDRFSGHQFPNYSSELNVNALLLGDSALYLCASSLRSFGYTFGSGTRLTVV.

The chain has TRBV29-1 and TRBJ2-7; D unresolved. This CDR3 is 15 amino acids long. CDR1 and CDR2 (germline): SQVTM, ANQGSEA. Trimming removed 4 bases from V and 7 bases from J, with 23 bases in between. The CDR3 is CSVAFPAAGISEQYF. The CDR3 DNA reads as TGCAGCGTTGCGTTCCCGGCAGCAGGCATATCTGAGCAGTACTTC.